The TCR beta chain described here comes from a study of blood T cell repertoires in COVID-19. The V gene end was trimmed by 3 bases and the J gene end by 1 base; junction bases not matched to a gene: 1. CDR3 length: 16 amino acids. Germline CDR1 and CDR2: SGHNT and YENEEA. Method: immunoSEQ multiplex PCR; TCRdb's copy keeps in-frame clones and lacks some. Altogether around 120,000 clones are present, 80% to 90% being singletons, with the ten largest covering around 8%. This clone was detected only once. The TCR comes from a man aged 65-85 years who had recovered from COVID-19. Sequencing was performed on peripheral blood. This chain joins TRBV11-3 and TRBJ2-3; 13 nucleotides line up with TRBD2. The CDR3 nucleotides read TGTGCCAGCAGCTTCGGACTAGCGGGGGGCACAGATACGCAGTATTTT. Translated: CASSFGLAGGTDTQYF.